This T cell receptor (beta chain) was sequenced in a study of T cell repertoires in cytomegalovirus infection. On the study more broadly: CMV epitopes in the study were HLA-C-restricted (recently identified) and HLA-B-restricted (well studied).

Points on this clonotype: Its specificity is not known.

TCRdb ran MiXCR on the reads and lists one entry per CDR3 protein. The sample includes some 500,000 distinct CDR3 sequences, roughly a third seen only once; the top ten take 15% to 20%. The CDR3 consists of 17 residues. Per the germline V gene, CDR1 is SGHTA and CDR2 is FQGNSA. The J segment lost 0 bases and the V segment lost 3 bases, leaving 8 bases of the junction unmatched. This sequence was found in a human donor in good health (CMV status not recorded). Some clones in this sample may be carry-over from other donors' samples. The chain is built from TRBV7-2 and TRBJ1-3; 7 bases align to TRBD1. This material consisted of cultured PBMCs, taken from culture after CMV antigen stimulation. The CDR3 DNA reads TGTGCCAGCAGCTTTCGACAGGGACGTAACTCTGGAAACACCATATATTTT. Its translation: CASSFRQGRNSGNTIYF.